The 16 T cell receptor beta chains below all came from one sample that was sequenced in a study of blood T cell repertoires in COVID-19. Measured with immunoSEQ multiplex PCR; TCRdb has only the in-frame clones, and not every one. The sample holds approximately 200,000 clones, 80% to 85% seen once. The sequenced material came from peripheral blood. The receptors shown here come from a woman in her sixties or seventies who had recovered from COVID-19.

CDR3 sequence: CATSDGTGREQYF. CDR3 DNA sequence: TGTGCCACCAGTGATGGGACAGGAAGGGAGCAGTACTTC. The chain is built from TRBV24-1 and TRBJ2-7, with 8 nucleotides matching TRBD1. Germline lookup yields CDR1 KGHDR and CDR2 SFDVKD. V shed 3 bases, J shed 7 bases, and the junction held 4 bases outside the gene matches. The CDR3 contains 13 residues.

The chain employs TRBV30 and TRBJ1-3, with TRBD1 matching over 7 bases. The CDR3 contains 14 residues. Trimming at V came to 2 bases and at J to 3 bases, leaving 4 bases not matched to a gene. CDR1 GTSNPN and CDR2 SVGIG come from the germline V gene (reference sequence). CDR3 coding DNA: TGTGCCTGGAGTTTACAGGGGTTTGGAAACACCATATATTTT. Its translation: CAWSLQGFGNTIYF. Variable domain in full (rest from reference TRBV30 and TRBJ1-3): SQTIHQWPATLVQPVGSPLSLECTVEGTSNPNLYWYRQAAGRGLQLLFYSVGIGQISSEVPQNLSASRPQDRQFILSSKKLLLSDSGFYLCAWSLQGFGNTIYFGEGSWLTVV.

The chain is built from TRBV5-8 and TRBJ1-1; no clear D gene. The CDR3 consists of 16 residues. V was shortened by 0 bases and J by 4 bases, with 16 bases between the two germline ends. CDR1 SGHTS and CDR2 YDEGEE come from the germline V gene. The CDR3 DNA reads TGTGCCAGCAGCTTGGTCAACGAGGGTTTTGGCACTGAAGCTTTCTTT. This codes for CASSLVNEGFGTEAFF. Using reference TRBV5-8 and TRBJ1-1 for the parts outside the CDR3, the full variable domain is EAGVTQSPTHLIKTRGQQATLRCSPISGHTSVYWYQQALGLGLQFLLWYDEGEERNRGNFPPRFSGRQFPNYSSELNVNALELEDSALYLCASSLVNEGFGTEAFFGQGTRLTVV.

The chain uses TRBV3-1 (or the pseudogene TRBV3-2) and TRBJ2-1; 7 nucleotides agree with TRBD2. The CDR3 is made up of 16 amino acids. The germline V gene has CDR1 LGHDT and CDR2 YNNKEL (reference sequence). J lost 7 bases, V lost 0 bases, and 9 bases had no gene match. The CDR3 loop reads CASSQEGSGDRNEQFF. The CDR3 nucleotides are TGTGCCAGCAGCCAAGAAGGAAGCGGGGATCGGAATGAGCAGTTCTTC.

The gene calls are TRBV5-1 and TRBJ2-1; 7 positions agree with TRBD2. The germline V gene encodes CDR1 SGHRS and CDR2 YFSETQ. The CDR3 has 18 amino acids. With V trimmed by 3 bases and J by 2 bases, 14 bases remained unmatched. The CDR3 loop reads CASSSSTRGGGTYNEQFF. CDR3 sequence (DNA): TGCGCCAGCAGCTCTTCCACTCGGGGCGGGGGTACCTACAATGAGCAGTTCTTC.

The chain employs TRBV7-2 and TRBJ2-3, with 8 bases lining up with TRBD2. The germline V gene encodes CDR1 SGHTA and CDR2 FQGNSA. V was clipped by 5 bases and J by 6 bases; unmatched bases: 4. The CDR3 loop spans 13 amino acids. The CDR3 bases are TGTGCCAGCAGCCCAGAGCGGGGGGATACGCAGTATTTT. Translating gives CASSPERGDTQYF.

Details on this clone: Other DNA sequences within the sample encode an identical CDR3. The V gene is TRBV2, the J gene TRBJ1-2; D ambiguous. The germline V gene has CDR1 SNHLY and CDR2 FYNNEI. V lost 6 bases and J 5 bases, leaving 7 bases between the germline ends. The CDR3 spans 11 residues. CDR3 in DNA: TGTGCCAGCAGCGGAGGATATGGCTACACCTTC. Translating gives CASSGGYGYTF.

This chain connects TRBV19 to TRBJ2-3, with 9 nucleotides matching TRBD2. There are 16 residues in the CDR3. The germline V gene has CDR1 LNHDA and CDR2 SQIVND (reference sequence). With 5 bases clipped from V and 5 bases from J, the junction kept 11 bases outside the gene matches. The CDR3 nucleotides are TGTGCCAGTAGTGCCGTGGCGGGGGGGCTCGTAGATACGCAGTATTTT. It is translated as CASSAVAGGLVDTQYF.

The V call is TRBV9, the J call TRBJ2-3, with D possibly matching TRBD2 (5 bases). The V gene's germline CDR1 is SGDLS and CDR2 YYNGEE. Trimming cost V 3 bases and J 4 bases, with 18 bases left between them. The length of the CDR3 is 16 residues. As DNA, the CDR3 is TGTGCCAGCAGCGGACTGGGAGTAGAGTATTCAGATACGCAGTATTTT. As protein: CASSGLGVEYSDTQYF.

The J gene is TRBJ1-4, the V gene TRBV4-3; a weak D match, TRBD1 (6 bases). V was clipped by 3 bases and J by 0 bases, with 14 bases between them. Germline V lookup: CDR1 LGHNA, CDR2 YSLEER. CDR3 length equals 17 residues. The CDR3 region is CASSQDRQLATNEKLFF. The CDR3 DNA follows: TGCGCCAGCAGCCAGGACAGACAGCTTGCAACTAATGAAAAACTGTTTTTT.

This chain joins TRBV11-2 and TRBJ1-4; tentative D call: TRBD1 (6 bases). Germline V gene sequence: CDR1 SGHAT, CDR2 FQNNGV. The V end was cut by 4 bases, the J end by 0 bases, with 6 bases between. The CDR3 is 14 amino acids. The DNA of the CDR3 is TGTGCCAGCAGCTGGACAGCAACTAATGAAAAACTGTTTTTT. Its translation: CASSWTATNEKLFF.

The chain couples TRBV7-2 to TRBJ1-5; D unresolved. Germline assignment: CDR1 SGHTA and CDR2 FQGNSA. This CDR3 has 14 amino acids. V was clipped by 0 bases and J by 5 bases, with 8 bases between them. Here the CDR3 reads CASSLALGYQPQHF. The CDR3 DNA sequence: TGTGCCAGCAGCTTAGCGCTAGGTTATCAGCCCCAGCATTTT.

The gene calls are TRBV5-1 and TRBJ2-3; 11 positions agree with TRBD1. The CDR3 length is 16 residues. V dropped 4 bases and J dropped 7; count of bases not matched to a gene: 11. Germline CDR1 SGHRS, CDR2 YFSETQ. In DNA form, the CDR3 reads TGCGCCAGCAGCCACCGGGACAGGGGGTTTCGAAATACGCAGTATTTT. Protein: CASSHRDRGFRNTQYF.

The chain uses TRBV5-1 and TRBJ2-1; D is ambiguous. Trimming took off 0 bases at V and 0 bases at J, with 10 bases between the two ends. The CDR3 is 16 residues long. CDR1 is SGHRS and CDR2 is YFSETQ in the germline V gene. This CDR3 reads CASSLEAASSYNEQFF. CDR3 in DNA: TGCGCCAGCAGCTTGGAGGCGGCCTCCTCCTACAATGAGCAGTTCTTC. Together with reference TRBV5-1 and TRBJ2-1, the CDR3 gives the full variable domain: KAGVTQTPRYLIKTRGQQVTLSCSPISGHRSVSWYQQTPGQGLQFLFEYFSETQRNKGNFPGRFSGRQFSNSRSEMNVSTLELGDSALYLCASSLEAASSYNEQFFGPGTRLTVL.

CDR3 in amino acids: CASNDRAEEVYNEQFF. The CDR3 DNA reads as TGTGCCAGCAACGACAGGGCAGAAGAGGTTTACAATGAGCAGTTCTTC. The rearrangement uses TRBV2 and TRBJ2-1; TRBD1 matches at 7 bases. Trimming at V came to 7 bases and at J to 4 bases, leaving 13 bases not matched to a gene. Germline CDR1 and CDR2: SNHLY and FYNNEI. The CDR3 length is 16 residues.

This sequence joins TRBV5-8 and TRBJ2-7; TRBD2 might be the D (5 bases). The germline V and J ends were trimmed by 0 bases and 6 bases, with 10 bases remaining between them. Germline-derived CDR1 and CDR2 are SGHTS and YDEGEE. This CDR3 contains 13 residues. The DNA of the CDR3 is TGTGCCAGCAGCTTGGTGGTAGAGGGCGAGCAGTACTTC. It is translated as CASSLVVEGEQYF.